The 7 T cell receptor beta chains below come from one sample, sequenced in a study of cytomegalovirus exposure and HLA in healthy donors (dated by TCRdb to about 2017). The method behind the library was the immunoSEQ multiplex PCR assay. For the multiplex PCR, a mixture combining 60 forward primers for TCR Vbeta segments and 13 reverse primers for TCR Jbeta segments was used. TCRdb carries this immuneACCESS record with in-frame sequences only. Its versions omit some clonotypes, under half of them owing to an unresolved V gene in the studies checked, with the rest unexplained. This sample has 85,000 to 100,000 clones in its table, and approximately 80% of those were observed once. The ten biggest clones cover about 3.1% of the sample. Sample: PBMCs. Every receptor here comes from a male donor in good health and CMV-seropositive.

V and J are TRBV29-1 and TRBJ2-1; TRBD2 matches at 13 bases. The ends lost 6 bases at V and 7 bases at J; junction bases unmatched: 9. The CDR3 contains 15 residues. Germline V gives CDR1 SQVTM, CDR2 ANQGSEA. The CDR3 DNA reads TGCAGCGTGGCTACCGGGACTAGCGGGGCGAATGAGCAGTTCTTC. Encoded protein: CSVATGTSGANEQFF.

The rearrangement links TRBV10-2 to TRBJ1-5; D is unclear. Germline-derived CDR1 and CDR2 are WSHSY and SAAADI. The CDR3 is 12 residues long. Trimming left V 3 bases short and J 5 bases short, with 5 bases between. This CDR3 is CASSETHQPQHF. CDR3 DNA sequence: TGCGCCAGCAGTGAAACACATCAGCCCCAGCATTTT.

The chain recombines TRBV5-4 with TRBJ2-3, with no clear D. V lost 4 bases and J 1 base, leaving 7 bases between the germline ends. The CDR3 covers 13 residues. Looked up from germline, CDR1 is SGHNT and CDR2 is YYREEE (reference sequence). CDR3 residues: CASSLPRTDTQYF. CDR3 DNA sequence: TGTGCCAGCAGCCTCCCCCGCACAGATACGCAGTATTTT.

The chain combines TRBV5-8 with TRBJ1-2; D remains unclear. The germline V and J ends were trimmed by 0 bases and 5 bases, with 11 bases remaining between them. In germline, CDR1 is SGHTS, CDR2 YDEGEE. The length of the CDR3 is 14 residues. For the CDR3, the DNA is TGTGCCAGCAGCTTGGTCGGCAACTATTATGGCTACACCTTC. This encodes CASSLVGNYYGYTF.

The J gene is TRBJ2-7, the V gene TRBV4-1; 10 bases match TRBD1. V gave up 1 base and J gave up 2 bases; unmatched junction bases: 8. Germline loops: CDR1 MGHRA, CDR2 YSYEKL. This CDR3 comprises 17 residues. The CDR3 nucleotides are TGCGCCAGCAGCCAAGTAAAGTCCGGGACAGGGGCCTACGAGCAGTACTTC. This gives the protein CASSQVKSGTGAYEQYF.

The rearrangement uses TRBV19 and TRBJ1-1, with D possibly being TRBD1 (5 bases). The V gene's germline CDR1 is LNHDA and CDR2 SQIVND (reference sequence). The CDR3 loop spans 12 amino acids. Trimming took 7 bases from V and 4 from J, leaving 10 bases between them. The CDR3 DNA is TGTGCCAGTAACCAGGGTATCACTGAAGCTTTCTTT. It specifies CASNQGITEAFF.

The genes are TRBV29-1 and TRBJ1-1; no definite D call. The CDR3 covers 11 residues. Between the trimmed V and J ends, which lost 0 bases and 7 bases, there was a span of 6 bases. The germline V gene has CDR1 SQVTM and CDR2 ANQGSEA. The CDR3 sequence: CSVEEGGEAFF. CDR3 in DNA: TGCAGCGTTGAAGAGGGAGGTGAAGCTTTCTTT.